This T cell receptor beta chain came from a study of siplizumab effects on memory and regulatory T cells. Study observations and caveats: Researchers did not confirm the suppressive function of proliferating Tregs from siplizumab cultures. Unstimulated subsets contained matches for only a minor fraction of alloreactive clones. The diversity of naive T cells seemed greater than that of memory cells, and their alloresponse contribution seemed major.

Data came from immunoSEQ multiplex PCR; TCRdb stores just in-frame clones and leaves some out. The sample has roughly 68,000 clones; 83% are singletons. CDR1 is SGHDT, CDR2 YYEEEE, per germline. V lost 4 bases and J lost 1; bases outside the gene matches: 12. The CDR3 runs 18 residues. Researchers sequenced unstimulated naive, memory, effector memory and TEMRA subsets in a few donor pairs. Details on this clone: Its specificity is not known.

The V and J genes are TRBV5-6 and TRBJ1-3, with 9 bases identical to TRBD1. This receptor was obtained from a human donor in good health. The sample consisted of memory CD4+ T cells sorted from blood. The CDR3 is CASSLGQGRGESGNTIYF. The CDR3 DNA follows: TGTGCCAGCAGCCTTGGACAGGGGAGGGGTGAATCTGGAAACACCATATATTTT.